The rows below give T cell receptor beta chains drawn from one sample of a study of cytomegalovirus exposure and HLA in healthy donors. Produced via immunoSEQ multiplex PCR; TCRdb's table is partial and in-frame only. The sample holds 100,000 to 120,000 clones, 15% seen once. Sequenced sample: PBMCs. The receptors originated from a female donor in good health and CMV-seronegative. Each CDR3 is given with its conserved first and last residue. D genes are given only for firm matches. Clone size is stated in some rows and not others, as once, few, many or a class when expanded.

d_gene	v_gene	j_gene	abundance	CDR3nt	CDR3aa
TRBD2	TRBV5-4	TRBJ2-7	once	TGTGCCAGCAGCTTGGTGGCTAGCGGGGGGACCGAGCAGTACTTC	CASSLVASGGTEQYF
TRBD2	TRBV13	TRBJ2-3	few	TGTGCCAGCAGCTTAGTTTTCTTGTCTAGCGGGGAGATTAGCACAGATACGCAGTATTTT	CASSLVFLSSGEISTDTQYF
.	TRBV5-1	TRBJ1-6	.	TGCGCCAGCAGCTCTAGAACAGGGAATTCACCCCTCCACTTT	CASSSRTGNSPLHF
.	TRBV28	TRBJ2-2	.	TGTGCCAGCAGGCGGACAGCGAACACCGGGGAGCTGTTTTTT	CASRRTANTGELFF
.	TRBV30	TRBJ1-1	few	TGTGCCTGGAGTGTGAGGGTGAACACTGAAGCTTTCTTT	CAWSVRVNTEAFF
TRBD1	TRBV6-5	TRBJ2-2	.	TGTGCCAGCAGTTACTCTCAGGGGGCGGGCACCGGGGAGCTGTTTTTT	CASSYSQGAGTGELFF
TRBD2	TRBV28	TRBJ2-7	.	TGTGCCAGCAGTTCTTTGGCTAGCGGTCCCTACGAGCAGTACTTC	CASSSLASGPYEQYF
.	TRBV6-5	TRBJ2-5	.	TGTGCAAGCAGGCAGGGCGAGACCCAGTACTTC	CASRQGETQYF
TRBD2	TRBV9	TRBJ2-1	.	TGTGCCAGCAGCACTGACCGTAGCGGGAGGGCCTACAATGAGCAGTTCTTC	CASSTDRSGRAYNEQFF
.	TRBV13	TRBJ1-1	.	TGTGCCAGCAGCTTTGGCCCTGAAGCTTTCTTT	CASSFGPEAFF
TRBD1	TRBV19	TRBJ2-6	few	TGTGCCAGTAGTATGACAGGGGGCGTTTTGGGGGCCAACGTCCTGACTTTC	CASSMTGGVLGANVLTF
.	TRBV9	TRBJ1-1	.	TGTGCCAGCAGCGTAGGAGGGAGGCTAAGCACTGAAGCTTTCTTT	CASSVGGRLSTEAFF
TRBD2	TRBV7-9	TRBJ2-1	few	TGTGCCAGCCGGGGACTAGCGGGAGAGTACAATGAGCAGTTCTTC	CASRGLAGEYNEQFF
TRBD1	TRBV19	TRBJ1-2	few	TGTGCCAGTAGTAGCCACGGGACAGGGGCATATGGCTACACCTTC	CASSSHGTGAYGYTF
.	TRBV30	TRBJ1-5	.	TGTGCCTGGGGAAGGCAGGGCAATCAGCCCCAGCATTTT	CAWGRQGNQPQHF
TRBD2	TRBV7-9	TRBJ2-7	few	TGTGCCAGCAGCTTACAATCCGCGGGAGGTCTCTACGAGCAGTACTTC	CASSLQSAGGLYEQYF
.	TRBV10-3	TRBJ1-4	.	TGTGCCATCACGCAGGATCTTAATGAAAAACTGTTTTTT	CAITQDLNEKLFF
TRBD1	TRBV11-3	TRBJ2-1	few	TGTGCCAGCAGCTTGGGACAGGGTCCCTACAATGAGCAGTTCTTC	CASSLGQGPYNEQFF
TRBD1	TRBV7-8	TRBJ1-1	.	TGTGCCAGCAGCTTAGGGGACAGGGTGGTATCTCTTCGGACTGAAGCTTTCTTT	CASSLGDRVVSLRTEAFF
.	TRBV6-5	TRBJ2-1	.	TGTGCCAGCGACCGAACAGGGTACGGCAATGAGCAGTTCTTC	CASDRTGYGNEQFF
TRBD1	TRBV28	TRBJ1-1	few	TGTGCCAGCAGTATGATGACAGGGATATCTTTCTTT	CASSMMTGISFF
TRBD2	TRBV14	TRBJ2-1	few	TGTGCCAGCAGCCGCCGACTAGCGGGAGGCCCTAGCTCCTACAATGAGCAGTTCTTC	CASSRRLAGGPSSYNEQFF
TRBD1	TRBV7-9	TRBJ1-2	.	TGTGCCAGCAGCTCGACAGGGGGCTATGGCTACACCTTC	CASSSTGGYGYTF
.	TRBV4-3	TRBJ2-2	.	TGCGCCAGCAGCCAAGAGAAACATAGGGAGCTGTTTTTT	CASSQEKHRELFF
.	TRBV7-2	TRBJ1-2	.	TGTGCCAGCAGTAAAAGACAGGCACTCTATGGCTACACCTTC	CASSKRQALYGYTF